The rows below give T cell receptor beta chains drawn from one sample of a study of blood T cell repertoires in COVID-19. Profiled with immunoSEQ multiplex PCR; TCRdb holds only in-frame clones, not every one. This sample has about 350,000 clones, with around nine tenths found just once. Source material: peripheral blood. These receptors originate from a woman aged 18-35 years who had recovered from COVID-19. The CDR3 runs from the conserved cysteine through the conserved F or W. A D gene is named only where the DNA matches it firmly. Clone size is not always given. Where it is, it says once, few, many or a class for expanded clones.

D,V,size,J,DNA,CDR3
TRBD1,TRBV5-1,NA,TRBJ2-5,TGCGCCAGCAGCACGGGGACAGGGTGGGAGACCCAGTACTTC,CASSTGTGWETQYF
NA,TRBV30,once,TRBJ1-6,TGTGCCTGGAGACCCCCCGGGGGTTCACCCCTCCACTTT,CAWRPPGGSPLHF
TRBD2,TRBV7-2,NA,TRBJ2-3,TGTGCCAGCAGCTCCGGAGGGACTAGCGGGATTAGCACAGATACGCAGTATTTT,CASSSGGTSGISTDTQYF
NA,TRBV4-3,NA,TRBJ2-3,TGCGCCAGCAGCCAAGATATATCCTGGAGCGCACGAGATACGCAGTATTTT,CASSQDISWSARDTQYF
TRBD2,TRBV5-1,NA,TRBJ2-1,TGCGCCAGCAGCCCTAACCTAGCGGACTCCTACAATGAGCAGTTCTTC,CASSPNLADSYNEQFF
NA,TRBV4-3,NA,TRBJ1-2,TGCGCCAGCAGCCCAAGGAGATCACGAAACTATGGCTACACCTTC,CASSPRRSRNYGYTF
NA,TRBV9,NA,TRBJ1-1,TGTGCCAGCAGCGTTGAGGGTAACACTGAAGCTTTCTTT,CASSVEGNTEAFF
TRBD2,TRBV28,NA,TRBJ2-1,TGTGCCAGCAGTTTATGGGGTAGCGGGAAGCGTAATGAGCAGTTCTTC,CASSLWGSGKRNEQFF
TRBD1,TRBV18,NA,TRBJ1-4,TGTGCCAGCTCACCCCCGCGGACAGGGCCGGTTGAAAAACTGTTTTTT,CASSPPRTGPVEKLFF
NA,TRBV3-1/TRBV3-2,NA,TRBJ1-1,TGTGCCAGCAGCCAACGGGCGGGATTCGGGAGCACTGAAGCTTTCTTT,CASSQRAGFGSTEAFF
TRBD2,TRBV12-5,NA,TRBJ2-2,TGTGCTAGTGGTAATAGCGGGAGCACCGGGGAGCTGTTTTTT,CASGNSGSTGELFF
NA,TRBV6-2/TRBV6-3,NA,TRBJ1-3,TGTGCCAGCAGTTCCCCAGGGATTGGAAACACCATATATTTT,CASSSPGIGNTIYF
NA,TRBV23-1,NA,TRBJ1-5,TGCGCCAGCAGTCAAGCGTCCGGGGTAGGTCAGCCCCAGCATTTT,CASSQASGVGQPQHF
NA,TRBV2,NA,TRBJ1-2,TGTGCCAGCAGTGGCAGGCAGGGAGGTGACTCCTATGGCTACACCTTC,CASSGRQGGDSYGYTF
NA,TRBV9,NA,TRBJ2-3,TGTGCCAGCGTCCGGGACTCTAGCACAGATACGCAGTATTTT,CASVRDSSTDTQYF
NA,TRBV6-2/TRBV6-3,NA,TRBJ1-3,TGTGCCAGCAGTAGGAGACAGCGCTCTGGAAACACCATATATTTT,CASSRRQRSGNTIYF
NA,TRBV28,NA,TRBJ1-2,TGTGCCAGCAGTTCCCCTAAGGAGGGCTACACCTTC,CASSSPKEGYTF
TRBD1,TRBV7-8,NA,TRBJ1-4,TGTGCCAGCAGCTTATCGGGACAGGGGGGGAAACTGTTTTTT,CASSLSGQGGKLFF
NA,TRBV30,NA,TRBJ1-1,TGTGCCTGGACGGGAGTGAAGAATACTGAAGCTTTCTTT,CAWTGVKNTEAFF
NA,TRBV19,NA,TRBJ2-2,TGTGCCAGTAGTATCTCTAGGGGAACCGGGGAGCTGTTTTTT,CASSISRGTGELFF
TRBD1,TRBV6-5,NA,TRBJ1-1,TGTGCCAGCAGCACAGGACAGGGGGCGACTGAAGCTTTCTTT,CASSTGQGATEAFF
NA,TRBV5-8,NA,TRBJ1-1,TGTGCCAGCAGCGGCTTGAGGGCTGAAGCTTTCTTT,CASSGLRAEAFF
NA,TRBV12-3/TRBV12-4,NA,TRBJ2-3,TGTGCCAGCACTTCCGCGCGTGGTACGCAGTATTTT,CASTSARGTQYF
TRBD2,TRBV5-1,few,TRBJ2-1,TGCGCCAGCAGCTTGGAAGCGGGAGGCCCCTACATTGAGCAGTTCTTC,CASSLEAGGPYIEQFF
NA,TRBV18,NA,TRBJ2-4,TGTGCCAGCTCATCCCCCCCGGACTCCAAAAACATTCAGTACTTC,CASSSPPDSKNIQYF
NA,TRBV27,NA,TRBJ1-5,TGTGCCAGCAGTCGCCGGGCGGCGGGGATTAATCAGCCCCAGCATTTT,CASSRRAAGINQPQHF
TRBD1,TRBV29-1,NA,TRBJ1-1,TGCAGCGTTTGGACAGGGGGCGGGGGCACTGAAGCTTTCTTT,CSVWTGGGGTEAFF
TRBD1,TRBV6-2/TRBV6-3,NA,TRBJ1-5,TGTGCCAGCAGTTACGGTAGGGGGCCCTCACATTATAGCAATCAGCCCCAGCATTTT,CASSYGRGPSHYSNQPQHF
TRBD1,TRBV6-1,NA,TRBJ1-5,TGTGCCAGCAGTGAAGGGACAGGGCCCCAGCCCCAGCATTTT,CASSEGTGPQPQHF
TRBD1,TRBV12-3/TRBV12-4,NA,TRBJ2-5,TGTGCCAGCAGTCGACAGGGCGGAGAGACCCAGTACTTC,CASSRQGGETQYF
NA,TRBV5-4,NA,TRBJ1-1,TGTGCCAGCAGCTCCAGAACGAAGTTCACTGAAGCTTTCTTT,CASSSRTKFTEAFF
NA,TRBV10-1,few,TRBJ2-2,TGCGCCAGCAGTGAGTCCAGTACCGGGGAGCTGTTTTTT,CASSESSTGELFF